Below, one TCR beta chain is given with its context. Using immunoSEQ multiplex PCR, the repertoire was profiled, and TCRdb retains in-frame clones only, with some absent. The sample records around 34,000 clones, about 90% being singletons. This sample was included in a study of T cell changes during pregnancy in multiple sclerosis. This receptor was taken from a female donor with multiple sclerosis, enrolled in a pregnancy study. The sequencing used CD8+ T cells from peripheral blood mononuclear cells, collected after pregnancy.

CDR3 amino acids: CASSQGRGTYEQYF. The CDR3 nucleotides read TGCGCCAGCAGCCAGGGCCGGGGAACCTACGAGCAGTACTTC. This sequence joins TRBV4-3 and TRBJ2-7; possible D gene TRBD2, 5 bases. Trimming pared 3 bases from V and 2 bases from J, leaving 11 bases between. This CDR3 is built from 14 residues. Germline assignment: CDR1 LGHNA and CDR2 YSLEER.